The rows below give T cell receptor beta chains drawn from one sample of a study of identical twins. MiXCR, run by TCRdb on the 5' RACE reads, gives a single entry per CDR3 protein. The table includes 250,000 to 300,000 distinct CDR3 sequences, over 8.5% detected once. These data were also filed under a second study, of yellow fever vaccine responses in identical twins.

What was sequenced was CD8+ T cells sorted from blood. Receptors originate from a woman between 18 and 29 years old in good health. The CDR3 runs from the conserved cysteine through the conserved F or W. A D gene is named only where the DNA matches it firmly. Some rows have no size entry. The others give once, few or many, or a class for an expanded clone.

V	size	J	D	DNA	CDR3
TRBV7-6	.	TRBJ2-3	.	TGTGCCAGCAGCTTCGGGCTTAACACAGATACGCAGTATTTT	CASSFGLNTDTQYF
TRBV11-2	.	TRBJ2-1	.	TGTGCCAGCAGCTTTTCCGGGGACATGCAGTTCTTC	CASSFSGDMQFF
TRBV7-2	few	TRBJ2-7	TRBD2	TGTGCCTGCAGCCCGCGAGAAGCGGGGCGCCTCTACGAGCAGTACTTC	CACSPREAGRLYEQYF
TRBV6-1	.	TRBJ2-3	TRBD2	TGTGCCAGCAGCGGACTAGCGGGAGACAGAGCAGATACGCAGTATTTT	CASSGLAGDRADTQYF
TRBV4-2	.	TRBJ2-7	TRBD2	TGTGCCAGCAGCCCAACTAGCGGCCCCTACGAGCAGTACTTC	CASSPTSGPYEQYF
TRBV7-3	.	TRBJ2-2	.	TGTGCCAGCAGCACAGGACCGCGCGCGAACACCGGGGAGCTGTTTTTT	CASSTGPRANTGELFF
TRBV7-8	many	TRBJ2-7	.	TGTGCCAGCAGCTTAGGGGTAGAAACTGTCGGTTCCTACGAGCAGTACTTC	CASSLGVETVGSYEQYF
TRBV11-2	few	TRBJ2-3	.	TGTGCCAGCAGCAACGTAGATGTCACGCAGTATTTT	CASSNVDVTQYF
TRBV7-9	many	TRBJ2-5	.	TGTGCCAGCAGCCATATTCTAAGGACGCAAGAGACCCAGTACTTC	CASSHILRTQETQYF
TRBV7-9	.	TRBJ2-7	TRBD2	TGTGCCAGCAGCCCAGCGGGGGCCGGCGAGCAGTACTTC	CASSPAGAGEQYF
TRBV28	many	TRBJ2-7	.	TGTGCCAGCAGTTTAGGCGACCCGGGCTCCTACGAGCAGTACTTC	CASSLGDPGSYEQYF
TRBV20-1	.	TRBJ2-5	TRBD1	TGCTGTGCTAGACCCCCAGGGGGAAGGTTTTGGGAGACCCAGTACTTC	CCARPPGGRFWETQYF
TRBV2	few	TRBJ2-2	.	TGTGCCAGCAGTAGGCGGCAACAGGGTTTAAACACCGGGGAGCTGTTTTTT	CASSRRQQGLNTGELFF
TRBV20-1	few	TRBJ2-2	.	TGCAGTGCTAGAGATTTGCAGGGAGACACCGGGGAGCTGTTTTTT	CSARDLQGDTGELFF
TRBV28	many	TRBJ2-5	TRBD1	TGTGCCAGCAGTTCCGGGACAGGGGGAGAGACCCAGTACTTC	CASSSGTGGETQYF
TRBV28	.	TRBJ1-1	.	TGTGCCAGGAGGGGAGGTCCGGGGGGGTTCACTGAAGCTTTCTTT	CARRGGPGGFTEAFF
TRBV5-1	many	TRBJ1-1	.	TGCGCCAGCAGATTGGCTCAGAACACTGAAGCTTTCTTT	CASRLAQNTEAFF
TRBV27	.	TRBJ2-3	.	TGTGCCAGCAGTTCGGAGCCCAGTGGAATAAAACGGACGCAGTATTTT	CASSSEPSGIKRTQYF
TRBV2	once	TRBJ1-2	.	TGTGCCACAAGAGTCTATGGCTACACCTTC	CATRVYGYTF
TRBV27	.	TRBJ1-2	.	TGTGCCAGCATGGGGGGTACGTCCTATGGCTACACCTTC	CASMGGTSYGYTF
TRBV10-3	many	TRBJ2-1	.	TGTGCCATCAGTGATGGGGTGGGCCCCTACAATGAGCAGTTCTTC	CAISDGVGPYNEQFF
TRBV10-3	.	TRBJ1-2	TRBD1	TGTGCCATCACCACCGATACGACAGGGTCCTATGGCTACACCTTC	CAITTDTTGSYGYTF
TRBV7-2	.	TRBJ2-7	.	TGTGCCAGCAGCTTACTTAGTGACGAGCAGTACTTC	CASSLLSDEQYF
TRBV11-2	.	TRBJ2-2	.	TGTGCCAGCAGCTCGCTCCTCTCGCGCGGGGTGAACACCGGGGAGCTGTTTTTT	CASSSLLSRGVNTGELFF
TRBV11-1	many	TRBJ2-3	.	TGTGCCAGCAGCTTAGACCCGACGCGTCCCGCCTTCACAGATACGCAGTATTTT	CASSLDPTRPAFTDTQYF
TRBV7-9	many	TRBJ2-7	.	TGTGCCAGCAGCTTACCAAGCCGGGGGCTCTACGAGCAGTACTTC	CASSLPSRGLYEQYF
TRBV7-9	many	TRBJ2-1	TRBD2	TGTGCCAGCAGCTTAGTAGGATCGGGGGGGATTAATGAGCAGTTCTTC	CASSLVGSGGINEQFF
TRBV7-8	few	TRBJ2-5	.	TGTGCCAGCGTTACGACTTACCAAGAGACCCAGTACTTC	CASVTTYQETQYF